Many counts were recorded for the clone carrying this TCR beta chain. Antigen unknown. This sample was taken from a study of early T cells in non-severe SARS-CoV-2 infection. Study-level information: Sequencing used unsorted whole-blood bulk RNA, so chains lack pairing.

Germline CDR1 SNHLY, CDR2 FYNNEI. CDR3 length: 15 amino acids. Trimming left V 6 bases short and J 0 bases short, with 13 bases between. Study-level points and caveats: Matches to VDJdb favored anti-spike CD8 responses and missed private and CD4 specificities.

One entry per CDR3 protein results from TCRdb running MiXCR on the 5' RACE reads. The sample carries 70,000 to 85,000 distinct CDR3 sequences, roughly an eighth recorded once. The rearrangement joins TRBV2 to TRBJ2-3; D call uncertain. Sequencing was done on a sample of whole blood. This TCR was sampled from an adult who was a healthcare worker with PCR-confirmed SARS-CoV-2 infection or an uninfected control (not recorded which). The CDR3 spells CASRARTLSTDTQYF. CDR3 DNA sequence: TGTGCCAGCAGAGCCCGGACCCTTAGCACAGATACGCAGTATTTT.